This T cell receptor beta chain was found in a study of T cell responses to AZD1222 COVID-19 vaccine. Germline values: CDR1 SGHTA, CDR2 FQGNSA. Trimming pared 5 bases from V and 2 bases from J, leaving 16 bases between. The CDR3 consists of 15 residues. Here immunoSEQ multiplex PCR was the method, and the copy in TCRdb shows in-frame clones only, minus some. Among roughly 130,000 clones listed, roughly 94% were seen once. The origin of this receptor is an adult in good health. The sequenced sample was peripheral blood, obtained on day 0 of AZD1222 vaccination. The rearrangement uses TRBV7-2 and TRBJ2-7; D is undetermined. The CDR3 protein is CASSPNPGPTYEQYF. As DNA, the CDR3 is TGTGCCAGCAGCCCAAACCCGGGTCCTACCTACGAGCAGTACTTC.